This entry lists 32 T cell receptor beta chains sequenced from one sample in a study of OX40 agonist ivuxolimab in advanced cancers. Method: immunoSEQ multiplex PCR; TCRdb's copy keeps in-frame clones and lacks some. This repertoire shows 9,500 to 12,000 clones, 70% to 90% found once; its top ten account for over 12%. The sample was CD4+ or CD8+ T cells sorted from blood, taken in a trial of the OX40 agonist ivuxolimab. The receptor source for this set is an adult with an advanced solid tumor such as melanoma, head and neck, liver or kidney cancer.

This chain links TRBV11-2 with TRBJ2-5; 10 bases align to TRBD2. Germline lookup yields CDR1 SGHAT and CDR2 FQNNGV. This CDR3 contains 16 residues. The V and J ends lost 3 bases and 0 bases, in that order; junction bases with no gene match: 4. The CDR3 bases are TGTGCCAGCAGCTTGCAACTAGCGGGGTACCAAGAGACCCAGTACTTC. It codes for CASSLQLAGYQETQYF.

This chain connects TRBV5-1 to TRBJ2-1; 9 bases fit TRBD2. After removal of 4 bases from V and 8 bases from J, the junction contained 7 bases not matched to a gene. The V gene's germline CDR1 is SGHRS and CDR2 YFSETQ. This CDR3 has 14 amino acids. In DNA form, the CDR3 reads TGCGCCAGCAGCCCTAGCGGGGTCGGTTATGAGCAGTTCTTC. This encodes CASSPSGVGYEQFF.

The chain joins TRBV15 to TRBJ1-5, with D unresolved. The CDR3 consists of 14 residues. Trimming removed 1 base at V and 5 bases at J, with 9 bases between. Germline CDR1 LNHNV, CDR2 YYDKDF (reference sequence). In DNA form, the CDR3 reads TGTGCCACCAGCAGAGTGAGACTAGATCAGCCCCAGCATTTT. Protein product: CATSRVRLDQPQHF.

V is TRBV9 and J is TRBJ1-1; D gene ambiguous. The CDR3 covers 13 residues. Germline assignment: CDR1 SGDLS and CDR2 YYNGEE. Trimming stripped 0 bases from V and 2 bases from J, with 5 bases between. The CDR3 sequence: CASSVVFNTEAFF. CDR3 nucleotides: TGTGCCAGCAGCGTAGTTTTTAACACTGAAGCTTTCTTT.

V and J are TRBV7-2 and TRBJ2-1; D call uncertain. V lost 3 bases and J lost 8, with 5 bases in between. Germline V lookup: CDR1 SGHTA, CDR2 FQGNSA. This CDR3 contains 11 residues. CDR3 bases: TGTGCCAGCAGCTTTGTGGATGAGCAGTTCTTC. This gives the protein CASSFVDEQFF.

The chain carries TRBV6-1 and TRBJ2-7, with 11 bases identical to TRBD2. The CDR3 has 14 residues. Trimming cost V 6 bases and J 5 bases; bases outside gene matches: 6. Germline CDR1 reads MNHNS; CDR2 reads SASEGT. CDR3 in amino acids: CASRLAGVTHEQYF. DNA of the CDR3: TGTGCCAGCAGACTAGCGGGAGTAACCCACGAGCAGTACTTC.

By share, this clone ranks as medium-sized (0.01 to 0.1%). The genes are TRBV15 and TRBJ1-1; a weak D match, TRBD1 (6 bases). The germline CDR1 and CDR2 sequences are LNHNV and YYDKDF (reference sequence). This CDR3 contains 15 residues. Trimming stripped 3 bases from V and 4 bases from J, with 15 bases between. CDR3 nucleotides: TGTGCCACCAGCAGGGACAGAACGGGGACCACTGAAGCTTTCTTT. Encoded protein: CATSRDRTGTTEAFF.

The chain couples TRBV9 to TRBJ1-2; tentative D call: TRBD1 (5 bases). Germline V CDR1 and CDR2: SGDLS, YYNGEE. Trimming took off 0 bases at V and 2 bases at J, with 11 bases between the two ends. The CDR3 consists of 15 residues. Here the CDR3 reads CASSVGRQTNYGYTF. Here the CDR3 DNA reads TGTGCCAGCAGCGTAGGCCGACAGACCAACTATGGCTACACCTTC.

The CDR3 loop reads CASSVGREDGYTF. The CDR3 nucleotides are TGTGCCAGCAGCGTAGGCCGGGAAGATGGCTACACCTTC. The chain uses TRBV9 and TRBJ1-2; D is undetermined. The CDR3 is 13 residues long. V was cut by 0 bases and J by 6 bases, with 9 bases left in between. Germline V gene sequence: CDR1 SGDLS, CDR2 YYNGEE.

This chain connects TRBV18 to TRBJ2-7, with D perhaps TRBD1 or TRBD2 (6 bases each). Trimming took off 1 base at V and 7 bases at J, with 11 bases between the two ends. CDR3 size: 13 residues. Germline CDR1 KGHSH, CDR2 LQKENI. The CDR3 nucleotides read TGTGCCAGCTCACCACGGGGGGCGGAAGAGCAGTACTTC. It yields the protein CASSPRGAEEQYF. The complete variable domain, with remaining parts taken from reference TRBV18 and TRBJ2-7, reads NAGVMQNPRHLVRRRGQEARLRCSPMKGHSHVYWYRQLPEEGLKFMVYLQKENIIDESGMPKERFSAEFPKEGPSILRIQQVVRGDSAAYFCASSPRGAEEQYFGPGTRLTVT.

This chain links TRBV6-4 with TRBJ2-1; 7 bases agree with TRBD2. Trimming cost V 8 bases and J 0 bases; bases outside gene matches: 7. CDR1 is MRHNA and CDR2 is SNTAGT in the germline V gene. CDR3 length: 15 residues. CDR3 amino acids: CASASGAVSYNEQFF. For the CDR3, the DNA is TGTGCCAGCGCAAGCGGGGCAGTCTCCTACAATGAGCAGTTCTTC.

The rearrangement joins TRBV7-9 to TRBJ2-2, with D possibly TRBD2 on 5 matching bases. This CDR3 comprises 13 residues. The germline V gene encodes CDR1 SEHNR and CDR2 FQNEAQ (reference sequence). Trimming cost V 1 base and J 9 bases, with 9 bases left between them. CDR3 DNA sequence: TGTGCCAGCAGCTTAGAGCTAGCCTGGGAGCTGTTTTTT. Protein: CASSLELAWELFF.

The rearrangement uses TRBV4-1 and TRBJ2-1; 9 bases map to TRBD2. Germline CDR1 reads MGHRA; CDR2 reads YSYEKL. The junction had 13 bases not matched to a gene; V was cut back by 4 bases and J by 6 bases. The CDR3 spans 17 residues. CDR3 nucleotide sequence: TGCGCCAGCAGCCCGACTCGCGGGGGGGAACCAACCAATGAGCAGTTCTTC. This translates into CASSPTRGGEPTNEQFF.

J is TRBJ2-7 and V is TRBV5-6; D ambiguous. V lost 0 bases and J 4 bases, leaving 5 bases between the germline ends. This CDR3 spans 12 amino acids. CDR1 and CDR2 (germline): SGHDT, YYEEEE. CDR3 sequence reads: CASSLGLYEQYF. CDR3 nucleotides: TGTGCCAGCAGCTTGGGTCTATACGAGCAGTACTTC.

This chain links TRBV6-1 with TRBJ2-7, with D hard to call. Per the germline V gene, CDR1 is MNHNS and CDR2 is SASEGT. V gave up 7 bases and J gave up 4 bases, with 14 bases separating them. The CDR3 covers 13 residues. CDR3 bases: TGTGCCAGCACCACTGATGGGAAATACGAGCAGTACTTC. This encodes CASTTDGKYEQYF.

This chain uses TRBV6-1 with TRBJ2-5; TRBD1 is a possible D gene (6 bases). V gave up 7 bases and J gave up 6 bases, with 21 bases separating them. CDR3 length: 15 residues. Germline values: CDR1 MNHNS, CDR2 SASEGT. Here the CDR3 reads CASIHSTGSLKTQYF. In nucleotides, the CDR3 is TGTGCCAGCATTCATTCGACAGGATCCTTGAAGACCCAGTACTTC.

The J gene is TRBJ1-6, the V gene TRBV30; tentative D call: TRBD1 (5 bases). This CDR3 has 15 amino acids. Trimming took off 6 bases at V and 5 bases at J, with 17 bases between the two ends. CDR1 and CDR2 (germline): GTSNPN, SVGIG (reference sequence). DNA for the CDR3: TGTGCCTGCTCGCCAGGGACGGGGGATAATTCACCCCTCCACTTT. It translates to CACSPGTGDNSPLHF.

The sample holds one count of this clone. V gene TRBV11-2 combines with J gene TRBJ2-7, with no clear D. Germline V gene sequence: CDR1 SGHAT, CDR2 FQNNGV. This CDR3 spans 14 amino acids. V was pared by 1 base and J by 2 bases, with 9 bases between. The CDR3 reads CASSLGPGAYEQYF. Here the CDR3 DNA reads TGTGCCAGCAGCTTAGGGCCAGGAGCCTACGAGCAGTACTTC.

The chain is built from TRBV6-1 and TRBJ2-7; D unclear. The germline CDR1 and CDR2 sequences are MNHNS and SASEGT. The CDR3 contains 11 residues. Trimming left V 6 bases short and J 2 bases short, with 5 bases between. CDR3 sequence: CASSSAYEQYF. DNA for the CDR3: TGTGCCAGCAGCTCCGCCTACGAGCAGTACTTC.

The chain employs TRBV19 and TRBJ1-5, with TRBD1 identical over 7 bases. This CDR3 is built from 15 residues. The ends lost 5 bases at V and 3 bases at J; junction bases unmatched: 7. The germline gives CDR1 LNHDA, CDR2 SQIVND (reference sequence). This chain's CDR3 is CASSYTQGFNQPQHF. CDR3 DNA: TGTGCCAGTAGTTACACACAGGGGTTCAATCAGCCCCAGCATTTT.

The J gene is TRBJ2-3, the V gene TRBV30; D remains unclear. Germline CDR1 reads GTSNPN; CDR2 reads SVGIG (reference sequence). The CDR3 spans 10 residues. Trimming stripped 6 bases from V and 5 bases from J, with 6 bases between. The CDR3, as DNA: TGTGCCTGCCTCCAAGATACGCAGTATTTT. Translation gives CACLQDTQYF.

The genes are TRBV30 and TRBJ2-7; either TRBD1 or TRBD2 may fit D (5 bases each). The germline CDR1 and CDR2 sequences are GTSNPN and SVGIG (reference sequence). The CDR3 loop spans 13 amino acids. The ends were cut back, 3 bases at V and 2 bases at J, with 11 bases in the middle. In nucleotides, the CDR3 is TGTGCCTGGAGCCCGGGACGGGCCTACGAGCAGTACTTC. This translates into CAWSPGRAYEQYF.

The chain has TRBV11-2 and TRBJ1-1, with D possibly matching TRBD1 (5 bases). From germline, CDR1 is SGHAT and CDR2 FQNNGV. V dropped 2 bases and J dropped 4 bases, with 11 bases sitting between them. The CDR3 consists of 14 residues. Here the CDR3 DNA reads TGTGCCAGCAGCTTACTAGGGGCAAGCACTGAAGCTTTCTTT. Its protein product is CASSLLGASTEAFF.

This clone showed up just a few times. CDR3 DNA: TGTGCCAGCAGTCGCCGACAGGGAGGGTACCAAGAGACCCAGTACTTC. Its protein product is CASSRRQGGYQETQYF. The chain links TRBV27 to TRBJ2-5; D possibly matches TRBD1 or TRBD2 (7 bases each). Trimming took 5 bases from V and 0 from J, leaving 16 bases between them. Germline CDR1 MNHEY, CDR2 SMNVEV (reference sequence). This CDR3 is 16 amino acids long.

This rearrangement joins TRBV27 to TRBJ1-2; D unresolved. V was clipped by 8 bases and J by 6 bases, with 13 bases between them. Germline loops: CDR1 MNHEY, CDR2 SMNVEV (reference sequence). The CDR3 runs 12 residues. The CDR3 reads CASWSFGDGYTF. CDR3 nucleotide sequence: TGTGCCAGCTGGTCTTTCGGGGATGGCTACACCTTC.

This clone showed up just a few times. V gene TRBV5-4 combines with J gene TRBJ2-7, with D hard to call. This CDR3 is 14 amino acids long. Deletions cut 0 bases from V and 3 bases from J, with 10 bases between. Germline V gene lookup returns CDR1 SGHNT and CDR2 YYREEE (reference sequence). CDR3 amino acids: CASSLEDVSYEQYF. As DNA, the CDR3 is TGTGCCAGCAGCTTGGAGGACGTGAGCTACGAGCAGTACTTC. Full variable domain (rest looked up from reference TRBV5-4 and TRBJ2-7): ETGVTQSPTHLIKTRGQQVTLRCSSQSGHNTVSWYQQALGQGPQFIFQYYREEENGRGNFPPRFSGLQFPNYSSELNVNALELDDSALYLCASSLEDVSYEQYFGPGTRLTVT.

The V call is TRBV9, the J call TRBJ2-7, with 10 nucleotides matching TRBD2. Germline lookup yields CDR1 SGDLS and CDR2 YYNGEE. J lost 5 bases, V lost 4 bases, and 6 bases had no gene match. CDR3 length: 14 residues. The CDR3 sequence: CASSPGLAVDEQYF. The CDR3 nucleotides read TGTGCCAGCAGCCCCGGACTAGCGGTGGACGAGCAGTACTTC.

In DNA form, the CDR3 reads TGTGCCAGCAGCCCGGGGGGGGGAAATCAGCCCCAGCATTTT. Protein product: CASSPGGGNQPQHF. The chain uses TRBV6-5 and TRBJ1-5, with D tentatively TRBD1 (5 bases). Germline-derived CDR1 and CDR2 are MNHEY and SVGAGI. V was trimmed by 6 bases and J by 4 bases, leaving 13 bases between them. The CDR3 extends over 14 amino acids.

The V gene is TRBV5-1, the J gene TRBJ2-2; 8 bases agree with TRBD2. The germline V gene has CDR1 SGHRS and CDR2 YFSETQ. This CDR3 region has 15 residues. Trimming at V came to 1 base and at J to 3 bases, leaving 2 bases not matched to a gene. DNA for the CDR3: TGCGCCAGCAGCTTGACGGGGGGGGACACCGGGGAGCTGTTTTTT. Amino acids: CASSLTGGDTGELFF. The variable domain in full, completed from reference TRBV5-1 and TRBJ2-2, reads KAGVTQTPRYLIKTRGQQVTLSCSPISGHRSVSWYQQTPGQGLQFLFEYFSETQRNKGNFPGRFSGRQFSNSRSEMNVSTLELGDSALYLCASSLTGGDTGELFFGEGSRLTVL.

This clone was detected once. The genes are TRBV2 and TRBJ2-1, with 12 positions matching TRBD2. V was clipped by 8 bases and J by 6 bases; unmatched bases: 8. The germline V gene has CDR1 SNHLY and CDR2 FYNNEI. This CDR3 spans 15 amino acids. The CDR3 DNA follows: TGTGCCAGCCAGGCTCTAGCGGGGGGGCTCAATGAGCAGTTCTTC. Translation: CASQALAGGLNEQFF.

This chain connects TRBV9 to TRBJ1-2; D not resolved. Germline loops: CDR1 SGDLS, CDR2 YYNGEE. Trimming shortened V by 0 bases and J by 5 bases, and 17 bases separated the two germline ends. This CDR3 is 16 amino acids long. Here the CDR3 reads CASSVAGTETLYGYTF. The CDR3 bases are TGTGCCAGCAGCGTAGCTGGAACAGAAACACTTTATGGCTACACCTTC.

V is TRBV7-9 and J is TRBJ2-5; TRBD2 might be the D (5 bases). Germline CDR1 SEHNR, CDR2 FQNEAQ (reference sequence). Trimming removed 1 base at V and 2 bases at J, with 14 bases between. This CDR3 contains 16 residues. The CDR3 here is CASSLVGGRIQETQYF. The CDR3 DNA reads TGTGCCAGCAGCTTAGTAGGAGGACGGATACAAGAGACCCAGTACTTC.